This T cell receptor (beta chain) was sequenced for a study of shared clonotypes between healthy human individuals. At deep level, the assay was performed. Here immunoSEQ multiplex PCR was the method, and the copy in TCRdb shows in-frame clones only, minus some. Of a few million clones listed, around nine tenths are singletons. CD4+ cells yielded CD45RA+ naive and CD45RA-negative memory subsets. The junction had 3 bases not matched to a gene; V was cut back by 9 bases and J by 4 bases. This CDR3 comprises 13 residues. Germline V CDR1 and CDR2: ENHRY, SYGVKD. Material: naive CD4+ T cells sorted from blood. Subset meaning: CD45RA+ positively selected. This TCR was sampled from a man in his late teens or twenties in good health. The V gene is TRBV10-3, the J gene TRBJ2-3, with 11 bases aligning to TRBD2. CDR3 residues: CAILAGESDTQYF. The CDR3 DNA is TGTGCCATACTAGCGGGGGAGTCAGATACGCAGTATTTT.